The entry that follows covers one T cell receptor beta chain sequence. The method was immunoSEQ multiplex PCR; TCRdb's version includes in-frame clones alone and lacks a portion of them. Among over 50,000 clones listed, 75% to 90% were seen once. This sample is drawn from a study of T cell changes during pregnancy in multiple sclerosis. Germline V gives CDR1 SNHLY, CDR2 FYNNEI. The CDR3 has 13 amino acids. Trimming removed 5 bases from V and 6 bases from J; junction bases left unmatched: 4. The source material was peripheral blood, sampled after pregnancy. This TCR came from a female donor with multiple sclerosis, enrolled in a pregnancy study. The chain carries TRBV2 and TRBJ2-5, with 9 bases lining up with TRBD1. The CDR3 region is CASSRDRAQTQYF. The CDR3 nucleotides read TGTGCCAGCAGTCGGGACAGGGCTCAGACCCAGTACTTC.